The TCR beta chain described here comes from a study of T cells after yellow fever vaccination. Study at large: Low-cell-number fractions were prepared with SMART-Seq v4 Ultra Low Input.

Each CDR3 protein is one row after TCRdb ran MiXCR on the 5' RACE reads. The sample consists of under 400,000 distinct CDR3 sequences, approximately 12% of them appearing once. This clonotype was found a few times. This TCR came from a man younger than 35 who received the YFV17D yellow fever vaccine. The sample was CD4+ T cells sorted from PBMCs, taken 15 days after the yellow fever booster vaccination.

Here the CDR3 reads CASRRQGEVYNSPLHF. The CDR3 region has the DNA TGTGCCAGCAGACGACAGGGGGAGGTCTATAATTCACCCCTCCACTTT. The chain employs TRBV27 and TRBJ1-6; 9 nucleotides match TRBD1. Unmatched junction bases numbered 6, after V lost 6 bases and J lost 3 bases. This CDR3 region has 16 residues. The germline V gene has CDR1 MNHEY and CDR2 SMNVEV (reference sequence).